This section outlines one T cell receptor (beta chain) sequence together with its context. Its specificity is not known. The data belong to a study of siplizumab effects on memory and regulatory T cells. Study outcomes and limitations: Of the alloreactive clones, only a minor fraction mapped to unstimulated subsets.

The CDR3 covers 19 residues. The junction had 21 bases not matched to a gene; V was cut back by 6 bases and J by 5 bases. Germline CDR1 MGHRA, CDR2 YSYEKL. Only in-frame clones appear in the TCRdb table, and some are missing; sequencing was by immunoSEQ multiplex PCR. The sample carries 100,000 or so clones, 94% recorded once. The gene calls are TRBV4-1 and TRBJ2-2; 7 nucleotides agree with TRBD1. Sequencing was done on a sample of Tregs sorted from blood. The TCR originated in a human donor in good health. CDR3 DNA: TGCGCCAGCAGTTTCAGAATTTCGCGACAGGGCCCCTCGACCGGGGAGCTGTTTTTT. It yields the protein CASSFRISRQGPSTGELFF.